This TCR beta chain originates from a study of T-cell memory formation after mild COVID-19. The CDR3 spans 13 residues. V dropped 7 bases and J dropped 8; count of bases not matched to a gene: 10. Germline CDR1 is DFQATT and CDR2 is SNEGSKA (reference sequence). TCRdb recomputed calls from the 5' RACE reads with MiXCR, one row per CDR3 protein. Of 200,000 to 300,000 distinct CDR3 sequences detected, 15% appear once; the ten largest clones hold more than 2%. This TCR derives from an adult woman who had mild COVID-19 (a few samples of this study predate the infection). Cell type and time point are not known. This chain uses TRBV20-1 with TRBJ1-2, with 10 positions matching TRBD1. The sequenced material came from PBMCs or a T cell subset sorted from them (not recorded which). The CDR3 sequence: CSGGTGVLRGYTF. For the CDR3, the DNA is TGCAGTGGCGGGACAGGGGTCCTTAGGGGCTACACCTTC.